Listed below are T cell receptor beta chains from one sample, sequenced in a study of graft-versus-host responses after intestinal transplantation. Clones were sequenced by immunoSEQ multiplex PCR, and TCRdb holds only the in-frame ones, with some missing. The table has around 17,000 clones, 79% seen once. Sequenced material: ileum tissue, taken around 470 days after intestinal transplant. The receptors shown here come from a human patient who received an intestinal transplant, so some T cells may come from the graft donor. The CDR3 runs from the conserved cysteine through the conserved F or W. The D gene is left open where the match is weak. A row's size may be missing; if present it is once, few, many or a size class.

D	size	J	V	CDR3	DNA
.	few	TRBJ2-3	TRBV5-4	CASSLAGDLTDTQYF	TGTGCCAGCAGCTTGGCCGGGGACTTAACAGATACGCAGTATTTT
.	once	TRBJ2-7	TRBV19	CASSMGDGPYEQYF	TGTGCCAGTAGTATGGGGGACGGGCCCTACGAGCAGTACTTC
.	once	TRBJ1-6	TRBV6-5	CASSYGSNSPLHF	TGTGCCAGCAGTTACGGGTCAAATTCACCCCTCCACTTT
TRBD2	few	TRBJ2-4	TRBV7-9	CASSPSGGTKNIQYF	TGTGCCAGCAGCCCCTCCGGGGGGACCAAAAACATTCAGTACTTC
.	once	TRBJ2-3	TRBV6-5	CASSPTPSTDTQYF	TGTGCCAGCAGCCCTACCCCTAGCACAGATACGCAGTATTTT
.	.	TRBJ1-5	TRBV27	CASRRRDSNQPQHF	TGTGCCAGCAGGCGGCGGGATAGCAATCAGCCCCAGCATTTT
.	once	TRBJ1-5	TRBV6-4	CASSDSTSRRVGNQPQHF	TGTGCCAGCAGTGACTCGACATCAAGAAGGGTAGGCAATCAGCCCCAGCATTTT
.	.	TRBJ1-1	TRBV19	CASSRVKDTEAFF	TGTGCCAGTAGTAGGGTCAAGGACACTGAAGCTTTCTTT
.	.	TRBJ2-5	TRBV7-8	CASSSRDFQETQYF	TGTGCCAGCAGCTCCCGGGACTTCCAAGAGACCCAGTACTTC
TRBD1	.	TRBJ2-5	TRBV2	CASTGTGGQTQYF	TGTGCCAGCACCGGGACAGGGGGCCAGACCCAGTACTTC
.	.	TRBJ1-2	TRBV29-1	CSVDRANYGYTF	TGCAGCGTTGACCGAGCTAACTATGGCTACACCTTC
.	.	TRBJ1-6	TRBV18	CASSPNHAYNSPLHF	TGTGCCAGCTCACCGAACCACGCGTATAATTCACCCCTCCACTTT
.	.	TRBJ2-7	TRBV6-6	CASSYGGPQYF	TGTGCCAGCAGTTACGGGGGGCCCCAGTACTTC
.	.	TRBJ1-1	TRBV9	CASSERTNTEAFF	TGTGCCAGCAGCGAGCGGACGAACACTGAAGCTTTCTTT
TRBD1	.	TRBJ2-3	TRBV18	CASSRTGTGGPDTQYF	TGTGCCAGCTCGCGCACCGGGACAGGGGGCCCAGATACGCAGTATTTT
.	.	TRBJ1-2	TRBV6-1	CASRVAGLVYGYTF	TGTGCCAGCAGGGTGGCTGGACTTGTCTATGGCTACACCTTC
.	large	TRBJ1-2	TRBV9	CASSAWGAELVDGYTF	TGTGCCAGCAGCGCTTGGGGGGCTGAATTAGTCGATGGCTACACCTTC
.	.	TRBJ2-5	TRBV6-1	CASSPLWRQTQYF	TGTGCCAGCAGTCCCCTTTGGCGACAGACCCAGTACTTC
.	.	TRBJ1-5	TRBV19	CASSGRGLDQPQHF	TGTGCCAGTAGTGGTAGGGGTTTAGATCAGCCCCAGCATTTT
.	.	TRBJ1-6	TRBV6-1	CASSDRVKGFTPDHF	TGTGCCAGCAGTGACAGGGTGAAGGGTTTCACCCCTGACCACTTT
TRBD2	.	TRBJ2-7	TRBV6-5	CASRPEGGGYYEQYF	TGTGCCAGCAGACCGGAGGGCGGGGGGTACTACGAGCAGTACTTC
TRBD1	.	TRBJ2-2	TRBV11-1	CASSPPTDREAGELFF	TGTGCCAGCAGCCCGCCTACGGACAGGGAGGCCGGGGAGCTGTTTTTT
TRBD1	few	TRBJ1-3	TRBV5-6	CASSLPGQVNSGNTIYF	TGTGCCAGCAGCTTACCGGGACAGGTCAACTCTGGAAACACCATATATTTT
.	few	TRBJ2-1	TRBV28	CASSLVGYNEQFF	TGTGCCAGCAGTTTAGTAGGCTACAATGAGCAGTTCTTC
.	few	TRBJ2-1	TRBV7-9	CASSLRAAPSEQFF	TGTGCCAGCAGCTTACGGGCCGCCCCAAGCGAGCAGTTCTTC
TRBD1	.	TRBJ1-6	TRBV27	CASTRTGESPLHF	TGTGCCAGCACGCGGACAGGAGAGTCACCCCTCCACTTT
TRBD2	.	TRBJ2-7	TRBV15	CATSRLAGSSYEQYF	TGTGCCACCAGCAGACTAGCGGGGAGCTCCTACGAGCAGTACTTC
.	.	TRBJ1-2	TRBV27	CASSYGGYTF	TGTGCCAGCTCCTATGGAGGCTACACCTTC
.	.	TRBJ2-2	TRBV29-1	CSVEEERNTGELFF	TGCAGCGTTGAAGAAGAACGGAACACCGGGGAGCTGTTTTTT
.	.	TRBJ1-5	TRBV7-2	CASSLEGYGNQPQHF	TGTGCCAGCAGCTTAGAGGGCTATGGCAATCAGCCCCAGCATTTT
.	once	TRBJ1-3	TRBV11-2	CASSLGLQGASGNTIYF	TGTGCCAGCAGCTTAGGCCTACAGGGTGCCTCTGGAAACACCATATATTTT
TRBD1	once	TRBJ2-5	TRBV6-6	CASRGIQGAREQYF	TGTGCCAGCAGGGGGATCCAGGGGGCAAGGGAGCAGTACTTC
.	.	TRBJ1-6	TRBV5-4	CASSSKGEGDSPLHF	TGTGCCAGCAGCTCGAAAGGGGAAGGTGATTCACCCCTCCACTTT
.	.	TRBJ2-7	TRBV27	CASGVGYEQYF	TGTGCCAGCGGGGTTGGGTACGAGCAGTACTTC
.	.	TRBJ1-1	TRBV6-4	CASSDSGHTEAFF	TGTGCCAGCAGTGACTCGGGACACACTGAAGCTTTCTTT
.	.	TRBJ1-2	TRBV5-6	CASSLGPGAGYYGYTF	TGTGCCAGCAGCTTGGGCCCGGGGGCAGGGTACTATGGCTACACCTTC
.	few	TRBJ1-4	TRBV19	CASSISEKLFF	TGTGCCAGTAGTATAAGTGAAAAACTGTTTTTT
.	few	TRBJ2-2	TRBV7-7	CASSFYPPGYGAGELFF	TGTGCTAGCAGCTTTTACCCCCCAGGGTATGGCGCCGGGGAGCTGTTTTTT